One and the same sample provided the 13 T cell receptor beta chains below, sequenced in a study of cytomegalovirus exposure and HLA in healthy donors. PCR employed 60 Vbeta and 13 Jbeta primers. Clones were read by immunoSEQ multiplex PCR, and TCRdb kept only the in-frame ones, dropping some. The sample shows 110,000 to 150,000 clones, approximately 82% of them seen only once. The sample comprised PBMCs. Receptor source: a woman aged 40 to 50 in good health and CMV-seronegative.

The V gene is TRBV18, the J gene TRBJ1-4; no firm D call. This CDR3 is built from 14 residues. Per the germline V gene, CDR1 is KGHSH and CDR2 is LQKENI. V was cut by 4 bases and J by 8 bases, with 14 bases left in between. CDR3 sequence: CASSLSSGGEKLFF. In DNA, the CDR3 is TGTGCCAGCTCACTTTCTTCAGGTGGCGAAAAACTGTTTTTT.

This CDR3 reads CASSSDGTVYGYTF. Here the CDR3 DNA reads TGTGCCAGCAGCTCCGACGGGACAGTCTATGGCTACACCTTC. The genes are TRBV7-2 and TRBJ1-2; 7 nucleotides line up with TRBD1. The length of the CDR3 is 14 residues. Germline V gives CDR1 SGHTA, CDR2 FQGNSA. Trimming took 4 bases from V and 4 from J; bases not matched to a gene: 6.

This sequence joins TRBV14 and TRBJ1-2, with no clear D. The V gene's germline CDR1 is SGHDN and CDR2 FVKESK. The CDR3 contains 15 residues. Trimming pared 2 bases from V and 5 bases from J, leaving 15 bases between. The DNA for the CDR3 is TGTGCCAGCAGCCAACGGGCGGGGAATCTATATGGCTACACCTTC. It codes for CASSQRAGNLYGYTF.

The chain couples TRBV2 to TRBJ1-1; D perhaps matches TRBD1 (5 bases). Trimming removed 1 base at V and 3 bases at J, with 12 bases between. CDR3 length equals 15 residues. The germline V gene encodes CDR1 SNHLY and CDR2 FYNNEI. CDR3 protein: CASSEEGVVYTEAFF. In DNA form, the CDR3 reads TGTGCCAGCAGTGAAGAAGGGGTCGTTTACACTGAAGCTTTCTTT.

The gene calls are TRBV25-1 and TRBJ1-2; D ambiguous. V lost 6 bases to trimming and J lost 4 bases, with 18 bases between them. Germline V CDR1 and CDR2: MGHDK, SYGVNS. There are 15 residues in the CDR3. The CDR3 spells CASRDDAGGTYGYTF. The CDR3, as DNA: TGTGCCAGCAGAGATGACGCAGGAGGAACCTATGGCTACACCTTC.

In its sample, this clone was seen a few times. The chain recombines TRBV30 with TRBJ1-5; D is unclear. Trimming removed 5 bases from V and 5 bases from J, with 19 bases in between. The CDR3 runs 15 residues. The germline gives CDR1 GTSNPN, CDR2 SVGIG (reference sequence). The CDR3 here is CAWGPKVRVDQPQHF. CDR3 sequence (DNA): TGTGCCTGGGGACCCAAGGTGAGGGTTGATCAGCCCCAGCATTTT.

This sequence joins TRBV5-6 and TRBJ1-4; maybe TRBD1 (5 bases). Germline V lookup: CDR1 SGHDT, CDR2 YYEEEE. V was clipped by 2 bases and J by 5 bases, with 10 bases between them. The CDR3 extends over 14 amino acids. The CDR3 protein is CASSFRQRNEKLFF. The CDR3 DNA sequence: TGTGCCAGCAGCTTTCGACAGAGGAATGAAAAACTGTTTTTT.

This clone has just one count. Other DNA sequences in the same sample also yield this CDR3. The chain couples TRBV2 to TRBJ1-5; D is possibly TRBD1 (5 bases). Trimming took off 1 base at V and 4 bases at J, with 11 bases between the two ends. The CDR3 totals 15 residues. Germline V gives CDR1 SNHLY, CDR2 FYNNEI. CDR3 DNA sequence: TGTGCCAGCAGTGAAGAGGGGACTACAAATCAGCCCCAGCATTTT. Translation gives CASSEEGTTNQPQHF. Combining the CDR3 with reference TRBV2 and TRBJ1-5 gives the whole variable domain EPEVTQTPSHQVTQMGQEVILRCVPISNHLYFYWYRQILGQKVEFLVSFYNNEISEKSEIFDDQFSVERPDGSNFTLKIRSTKLEDSAMYFCASSEEGTTNQPQHFGDGTRLSIL.

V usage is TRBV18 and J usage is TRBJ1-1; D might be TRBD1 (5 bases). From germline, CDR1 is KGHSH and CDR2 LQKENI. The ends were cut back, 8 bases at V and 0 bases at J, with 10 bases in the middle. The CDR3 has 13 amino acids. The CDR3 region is CASAQTVNTEAFF. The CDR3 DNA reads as TGTGCCAGCGCTCAGACAGTGAACACTGAAGCTTTCTTT.

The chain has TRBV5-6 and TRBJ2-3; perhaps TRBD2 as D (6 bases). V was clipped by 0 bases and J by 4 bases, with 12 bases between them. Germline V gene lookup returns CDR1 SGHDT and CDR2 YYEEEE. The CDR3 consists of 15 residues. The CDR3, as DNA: TGTGCCAGCAGCTTGGAGGAGGGCCCTGCAGATACGCAGTATTTT. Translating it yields CASSLEEGPADTQYF.

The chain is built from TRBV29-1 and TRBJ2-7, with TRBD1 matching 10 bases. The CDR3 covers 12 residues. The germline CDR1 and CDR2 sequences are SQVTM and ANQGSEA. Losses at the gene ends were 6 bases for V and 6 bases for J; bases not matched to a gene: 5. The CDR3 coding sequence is TGCAGCGTAGTTAGGACAGGGGGCGAGCAGTACTTC. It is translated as CSVVRTGGEQYF.

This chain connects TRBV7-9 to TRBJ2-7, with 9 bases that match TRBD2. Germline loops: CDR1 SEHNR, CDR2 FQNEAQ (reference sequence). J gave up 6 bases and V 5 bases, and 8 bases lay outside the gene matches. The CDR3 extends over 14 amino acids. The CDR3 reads CASSARLAAVEQYF. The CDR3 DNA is TGTGCCAGCAGCGCAAGACTAGCGGCGGTCGAGCAGTACTTC.

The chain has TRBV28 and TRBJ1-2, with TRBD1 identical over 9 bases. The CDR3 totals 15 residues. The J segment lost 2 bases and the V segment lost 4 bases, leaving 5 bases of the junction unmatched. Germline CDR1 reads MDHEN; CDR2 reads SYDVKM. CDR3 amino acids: CASSSPGTGNYGYTF. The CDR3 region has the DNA TGTGCCAGCAGTTCCCCGGGGACAGGGAACTATGGCTACACCTTC.